The 21 T cell receptor beta chains reported below all come from one sample, sequenced in a study of T cell responses to AZD1222 COVID-19 vaccine. The method was immunoSEQ multiplex PCR; TCRdb's version includes in-frame clones alone and lacks a portion of them. Among about 82,000 clones listed, 90% to 95% were seen once. The specimen comprised peripheral blood, sampled on day 0 of AZD1222 vaccination. Receptors were obtained from an adult in good health.

The chain recombines TRBV4-1 with TRBJ1-5; D call uncertain. The germline V and J ends were trimmed by 1 base and 4 bases, with 5 bases remaining between them. The CDR3 extends over 13 amino acids. Per germline, CDR1 MGHRA and CDR2 YSYEKL. CDR3 in amino acids: CASSQVGNQPQHF. DNA of the CDR3: TGCGCCAGCAGCCAAGTAGGGAATCAGCCCCAGCATTTT.

As regards this clone: At one end the junction does not follow the germline gene, possibly because of a read error. V and J are TRBV5-5 and TRBJ2-5; tentatively, D is TRBD1 or TRBD2 (5 bases each). Germline loops: CDR1 SGHKS, CDR2 YYEKEE (reference sequence). This CDR3 contains 13 residues. CDR3 nucleotides: TGTGCCAGCAGCTTGGAGGGGTGGGACGCCCTAAACTTC. Its translation: CASSLEGWDALNF. Full variable domain (outside the CDR3, taken from reference TRBV5-5 and TRBJ2-5): DAGVTQSPTHLIKTRGQQVTLRCSPISGHKSVSWYQQVLGQGPQFIFQYYEKEERGRGNFPDRFSARQFPNYSSELNVNALLLGDSALYLCASSLEGWDALNFGPGTRLLVL.

The J gene is TRBJ2-2, the V gene TRBV5-8; D might be TRBD2 (6 bases). The CDR3 runs 15 residues. Deletions cut 1 base from V and 6 bases from J, with 13 bases between. Germline V lookup: CDR1 SGHTS, CDR2 YDEGEE. CDR3: CASSLRGRYPGELFF. The CDR3 DNA reads TGTGCCAGCAGCTTGCGGGGGAGGTACCCCGGGGAGCTGTTTTTT.

The CDR3 DNA reads as TGCGCCAGCAGCCAAGGGGCGGGAGGGGGAACCAACAATGAGCAGTTCTTC. This encodes CASSQGAGGGTNNEQFF. This chain connects TRBV4-3 to TRBJ2-1; 9 nucleotides match TRBD2. CDR1 is LGHNA, CDR2 YSLEER, per germline. CDR3 length equals 17 residues. With 1 base clipped from V and 5 bases from J, the junction kept 9 bases outside the gene matches.

V gene TRBV15 combines with J gene TRBJ2-7; D is undetermined. V was pared by 0 bases and J by 3 bases, with 15 bases between. Germline loops: CDR1 LNHNV, CDR2 YYDKDF (reference sequence). CDR3 length equals 16 residues. Here the CDR3 DNA reads TGTGCCACCAGCAGAGATAGGGCCGTGCTTGGCTACGAGCAGTACTTC. Protein product: CATSRDRAVLGYEQYF. The entire variable domain, with the rest obtained from reference TRBV15 and TRBJ2-7, is as follows: DAMVIQNPRYQVTQFGKPVTLSCSQTLNHNVMYWYQQKSSQAPKLLFHYYDKDFNNEADTPDNFQSRRPNTSFCFLDIRSPGLGDTAMYLCATSRDRAVLGYEQYFGPGTRLTVT.

This clone has a single count. A junction boundary mismatches the germline segment, possibly from a read error. V and J are TRBV7-7 and TRBJ2-7, with 11 bases fitting TRBD1. This CDR3 contains 15 residues. Germline CDR1 is SSHAT and CDR2 is FNYEAQ (reference sequence). The CDR3 DNA follows: TGTGCTAGCAGCGCCGGACAGGGGGCCGCCTACGAGCAGTACTTC. It specifies CASSAGQGAAYEQYF.

The chain combines TRBV11-2 with TRBJ1-4; TRBD1 matches at 9 bases. Germline trimming cut 5 bases from V and 7 bases from J; bases unmatched to any gene: 5. The CDR3 loop spans 14 amino acids. Germline V gene data show CDR1 as SGHAT and CDR2 as FQNNGV. CDR3 coding DNA: TGTGCCAGCAGCCGCGACAGGGGGAGTGAAAAACTGTTTTTT. Amino acids: CASSRDRGSEKLFF.

The chain combines TRBV7-8 with TRBJ2-7; perhaps TRBD2 as D (6 bases). The CDR3 runs 14 residues. The ends were cut back, 5 bases at V and 4 bases at J, with 15 bases in the middle. Germline V CDR1 and CDR2: SGHVS, FQNEAQ. CDR3 in DNA: TGTGCCAGCAGCCCCCGTTGGGACTGGTACGAGCAGTACTTC. Residues: CASSPRWDWYEQYF. Full variable domain (remainder filled in from reference TRBV7-8 and TRBJ2-7): GAGVSQSPRYKVAKRGQDVALRCDPISGHVSLFWYQQALGQGPEFLTYFQNEAQLDKSGLPSDRFFAERPEGSVSTLKIQRTQQEDSAVYLCASSPRWDWYEQYFGPGTRLTVT.

V and J are TRBV7-8 and TRBJ1-2, with TRBD1 as a possible D gene (6 bases). The germline CDR1 and CDR2 sequences are SGHVS and FQNEAQ. With 5 bases removed from V and 2 bases from J, the gap between germline ends came to 12 bases. This CDR3 region has 14 residues. CDR3 in amino acids: CASSPPDSNYGYTF. The CDR3 DNA sequence: TGTGCCAGCAGCCCACCGGACAGCAACTATGGCTACACCTTC.

The V and J genes are TRBV5-1 and TRBJ2-7, with 10 bases that match TRBD1. The CDR3 spans 17 residues. V shed 1 base, J shed 4 bases, and the junction held 11 bases outside the gene matches. Germline V gene data show CDR1 as SGHRS and CDR2 as YFSETQ. The CDR3 DNA sequence: TGCGCCAGCAGCTTGACCTGGGGGACAGGGGTGAGATACGAGCAGTACTTC. This encodes CASSLTWGTGVRYEQYF.

The chain carries TRBV19 and TRBJ1-6; weak D call: TRBD1 (5 bases). V was shortened by 4 bases and J by 12 bases, with 16 bases between the two germline ends. Germline-derived CDR1 and CDR2 are LNHDA and SQIVND (reference sequence). The CDR3 extends over 14 amino acids. CDR3 nucleotides: TGTGCCAGTAGTAGCTCCGGGACGCGAATACCCCTCCACTTT. It specifies CASSSSGTRIPLHF.

The rearrangement uses TRBV19 and TRBJ2-2; maybe TRBD1 (6 bases). The CDR3 contains 14 residues. Germline values: CDR1 LNHDA, CDR2 SQIVND (reference sequence). V was pared by 3 bases and J by 7 bases, with 12 bases between. The chain's CDR3 is CASSIAGDHGELFF. The CDR3 coding sequence is TGTGCCAGTAGTATCGCAGGGGACCACGGGGAGCTGTTTTTT.

This chain connects TRBV19 to TRBJ1-4; 8 positions agree with TRBD1. The CDR3 runs to 14 residues. Trimming took 5 bases from V and 8 from J; bases not matched to a gene: 7. Germline lookup yields CDR1 LNHDA and CDR2 SQIVND (reference sequence). CDR3 nucleotide sequence: TGTGCCAGTAGTCCAGGACAGGGTTTAGAAAAACTGTTTTTT. Protein product: CASSPGQGLEKLFF.

The chain couples TRBV7-2 to TRBJ2-3; 10 bases line up with TRBD2. CDR1 is SGHTA and CDR2 is FQGNSA in the germline V gene. V dropped 5 bases and J dropped 4; count of bases not matched to a gene: 6. The CDR3 loop spans 15 amino acids. For the CDR3, the DNA is TGTGCCAGCAGCCCAGCGGGGGGGCGGGCAGATACGCAGTATTTT. It translates to CASSPAGGRADTQYF.

This clone was counted between two and nine times. This rearrangement joins TRBV19 to TRBJ1-2; 9 positions agree with TRBD1. The CDR3 totals 15 residues. J gave up 14 bases and V 4 bases, and 17 bases lay outside the gene matches. Germline lookup yields CDR1 LNHDA and CDR2 SQIVND (reference sequence). CDR3 region: CASSSGQGSSMVGTF. The CDR3 nucleotides are TGTGCCAGTAGTAGTGGACAGGGGTCTTCTATGGTGGGAACCTTC. Looking up the rest from reference TRBV19 and TRBJ1-2 gives the full variable domain: DGGITQSPKYLFRKEGQNVTLSCEQNLNHDAMYWYRQDPGQGLRLIYYSQIVNDFQKGDIAEGYSVSREKKESFPLTVTSAQKNPTAFYLCASSSGQGSSMVGTFGSGTRLTVV.

The chain joins TRBV3-1 (or the pseudogene TRBV3-2) to TRBJ2-5, with 8 bases that match TRBD1. Germline loops: CDR1 LGHDT, CDR2 YNNKEL (reference sequence). The CDR3 has 15 residues. The trim removed 2 bases at V and 4 bases at J, leaving 6 bases unmatched. CDR3: CASSQSSGGAETQYF. Written as DNA, the CDR3 is TGTGCCAGCAGCCAATCCTCAGGGGGCGCAGAGACCCAGTACTTC.

The chain has TRBV5-1 and TRBJ2-6; 8 bases match TRBD1. Per the germline V gene, CDR1 is SGHRS and CDR2 is YFSETQ. The CDR3 contains 17 residues. The junction had 7 bases not matched to a gene; V was cut back by 1 base and J by 4 bases. In DNA, the CDR3 is TGCGCCAGCAGCTTGAGGACACAGGGGGAAGGGGCCAACGTCCTGACTTTC. Its translation is CASSLRTQGEGANVLTF.

This clone was observed a single time. This chain uses TRBV28 with TRBJ1-2; weak D call: TRBD1 (5 bases). The V gene's germline CDR1 is MDHEN and CDR2 SYDVKM. CDR3 length: 13 residues. Trimming removed 6 bases from V and 0 bases from J, with 8 bases in between. CDR3 sequence (DNA): TGTGCCAGCAGCAGGGATTCTAACTATGGCTACACCTTC. Translation: CASSRDSNYGYTF.

The chain couples TRBV6-5 to TRBJ1-1; 11 bases map to TRBD1. The germline gives CDR1 MNHEY, CDR2 SVGAGI. The CDR3 has 14 residues. V shed 4 bases, J shed 4 bases, and the junction held 2 bases outside the gene matches. CDR3 region: CASSFGTGGTEAFF. The CDR3 region has the DNA TGTGCCAGCAGTTTTGGGACAGGGGGCACTGAAGCTTTCTTT.

The chain combines TRBV30 with TRBJ1-6; a weak D match, TRBD1 (6 bases). V was clipped by 1 base and J by 5 bases, with 9 bases between them. The V gene's germline CDR1 is GTSNPN and CDR2 SVGIG (reference sequence). CDR3 length: 14 residues. Here the CDR3 reads CAWSEGGDNSPLHF. CDR3 DNA sequence: TGTGCCTGGAGTGAGGGGGGAGATAATTCACCCCTCCACTTT.

The rearrangement joins TRBV7-9 to TRBJ1-3; possible D gene TRBD1, 5 bases. This CDR3 spans 13 amino acids. Germline CDR1 is SEHNR and CDR2 is FQNEAQ (reference sequence). Deletions cut 5 bases from V and 4 bases from J, with 9 bases between. The CDR3 nucleotides are TGTGCCAGCAGCACCGCAGGGGGAAACACCATATATTTT. It specifies CASSTAGGNTIYF. The full variable domain, with the rest looked up from reference TRBV7-9 and TRBJ1-3, is DTGVSQNPRHKITKRGQNVTFRCDPISEHNRLYWYRQTLGQGPEFLTYFQNEAQLEKSRLLSDRFSAERPKGSFSTLEIQRTEQGDSAMYLCASSTAGGNTIYFGEGSWLTVV.